This T cell receptor (beta chain) was profiled in a study of cytomegalovirus exposure and HLA in healthy donors. This clone was counted a few times. Germline CDR1 and CDR2: SQVTM and ANQGSEA. The V gene lost 7 bases and the J gene lost 2 bases, with 18 bases spanning the gap. There are 14 residues in the CDR3. Primers for the PCR totalled 60 Vbeta and 13 Jbeta. The table came from immunoSEQ multiplex PCR; TCRdb's copy has only in-frame clones and leaves some out. The table includes roughly 100,000 clones, over 75% detected once. This receptor was taken from a man aged 35 to 55 in good health and CMV-seropositive. Input material: PBMCs. V and J are TRBV29-1 and TRBJ2-7; D is possibly TRBD2 (7 bases). This CDR3 is CSGGGGMGAYEQYF. DNA of the CDR3: TGCAGCGGAGGGGGAGGGATGGGAGCCTACGAGCAGTACTTC.